Listed here is a single T cell receptor (beta chain). In its sample, this clonotype was seen a few times. The clone's antigen remains unknown. No clone much larger than this one lies a single base away; base qualities are absent. This sample was taken from a study of early T cells in non-severe SARS-CoV-2 infection (dated by TCRdb to 2020 to 2022). Broadly, across the study: TCR sequencing used bulk RNA from unsorted whole blood, so alpha and beta chains could not be paired. What the authors observed across the whole study: Matching against VDJdb was skewed toward anti-spike CD8 responses, likely underestimated virus-specific expansions, and missed private and CD4 specificities.

V loses 2 bases of germline sequence and J loses 3 bases, and the interval between the two ends is 14 bases. The CDR3 covers 15 residues, taking in both the cysteine and the phenylalanine. Only CDR3 DNA remains: 45 bases, in frame from the first base. For CDR1 and CDR2, the germline V gene (reference sequence) lists SEHNR and FQNEAQ. The method was 5' RACE. The instrument given in TCRdb is NextSeq 500. Unique molecular identifiers were attached to individual cDNA molecules in the TCR library protocol so that sequencing error and PCR bias could be corrected. Both TCR alpha and beta chains were sequenced, and tight co-correlation was observed between alpha and beta sequence abundances in each sample. Processing in the source paper ran as follows. Decombinator V4 was used to annotate the V gene, J gene and CDR3 of the TCR sequences. TCRs were defined as expanded if a significant change between any two time points was detected under a Poisson model with p below 0.0001. Abundances of TCRs were expressed as counts per million after normalisation to the total number of TCRs sequenced in each sample. MAIT TCRs were defined by TRAV1-2 paired with TRAJ12, TRAJ20 or TRAJ33, and iNKT TCRs by TRAV10 paired with TRAJ18. VDJdb, accessed on 1 November 2021, was searched for TCRs annotated for CMV, EBV and SARS-CoV-2, and TCRs annotated for more than one antigen were excluded. Using fastp trimming at Q25 and MiXCR clonotype assembly, TCRdb reanalyzed the public sequencing data and kept in-frame beta chains. Every distinct CDR3 protein forms one entry, paired with its most common genes and DNA. None of the V and J calls come from the authors' own analysis; TCRdb made them. This sample has about 70,000 distinct CDR3 sequences in its table, and roughly 4.7% of those were observed once. The top ten hold less than 9.5% of the sample.

The study was a case-control design nested within a healthcare worker cohort in London, UK, with weekly nasopharyngeal swab PCR tests and blood sampling. Between 23 and 31 March 2020, the week of the UK lockdown, healthcare workers were enrolled and then followed up weekly for as long as 16 weeks. The receptor was isolated from an adult who was a healthcare worker with PCR-confirmed SARS-CoV-2 infection or an uninfected control (not recorded which). The material was whole blood, obtained at baseline. The sequence is built from TRBV7-9 and TRBJ2-7; there is no confident call for the D gene. The DNA is as follows: TGTGCCAGCAGCTTAAGTGCAGGTACCTACTACGAGCAGTACTTC. Translation gives CASSLSAGTYYEQYF.